The 26 T cell receptor beta chains presented below share a single source sample, sequenced in a study of blood T cell repertoires in COVID-19. Profiling relied on immunoSEQ multiplex PCR, and the TCRdb table lists in-frame clones only, not all of them. Of approximately 150,000 clones in the sample, roughly 79% were seen once. The sequencing sample was made of peripheral blood. The receptors derive from a human donor in a cohort sampled during active COVID-19.

The chain employs TRBV28 and TRBJ1-2; 9 nucleotides align to TRBD1. The CDR3 extends over 15 amino acids. Germline lookup yields CDR1 MDHEN and CDR2 SYDVKM. V shed 6 bases, J shed 5 bases, and the junction held 10 bases outside the gene matches. The CDR3, as DNA: TGTGCCAGCAGCAAAAGTTCCGGGACAGGGTATGGCTACACCTTC. It is translated as CASSKSSGTGYGYTF.

This clone has ten or more counts. This chain connects TRBV20-1 to TRBJ2-7; 7 nucleotides agree with TRBD1. Per germline, CDR1 DFQATT and CDR2 SNEGSKA (reference sequence). The CDR3 extends over 14 amino acids. Trimming took 3 bases from V and 6 from J; bases not matched to a gene: 11. The CDR3 spells CSASHGTVLLEQYF. As DNA, the CDR3 is TGCAGTGCTAGTCACGGGACAGTTTTGCTCGAGCAGTACTTC.

This clone was found once. V and J are TRBV6-1 and TRBJ2-1; perhaps TRBD1 as D (5 bases). This CDR3 contains 16 residues. Germline V lookup: CDR1 MNHNS, CDR2 SASEGT. With 0 bases removed from V and 3 bases from J, the gap between germline ends came to 12 bases. The CDR3 reads CASSEAPGPVYNEQFF. In DNA, the CDR3 is TGTGCCAGCAGTGAAGCGCCAGGGCCAGTCTACAATGAGCAGTTCTTC.

This chain links TRBV13 with TRBJ1-2, with a weak D call TRBD1 (6 bases). The germline V gene encodes CDR1 PRHDT and CDR2 FYEKMQ (reference sequence). V lost 3 bases and J lost 1, with 15 bases in between. CDR3 size: 16 residues. The CDR3 region is CASSFGRQAHNYGYTF. The CDR3 DNA reads as TGTGCCAGCAGCTTCGGGCGACAGGCGCATAACTATGGCTACACCTTC.

The J gene is TRBJ2-7, the V gene TRBV19, with 11 bases identical to TRBD1. V lost 8 bases to trimming and J lost 11 bases; unmatched junction nucleotides: 11. The CDR3 extends over 13 amino acids. Germline V CDR1 and CDR2: LNHDA, SQIVND (reference sequence). The CDR3 is CASRPGQGVREYF. CDR3 in DNA: TGTGCCAGTCGGCCGGGACAGGGGGTCCGAGAGTACTTC.

In its sample, this clone was seen a few times. Additional DNA sequences in this sample encode the identical CDR3. This chain uses TRBV6-2 or TRBV6-3 with TRBJ1-1, with 9 bases that match TRBD1. Losses at the gene ends were 0 bases for V and 4 bases for J; bases not matched to a gene: 0. This CDR3 comprises 14 residues. Germline CDR1 is MNHEY and CDR2 is SVGEGT. In nucleotides, the CDR3 is TGTGCCAGCAGTTACTCGGGACAGGGCACTGAAGCTTTCTTT. Amino acid sequence: CASSYSGQGTEAFF.

The chain recombines TRBV24-1 with TRBJ1-4, with D unresolved. Trimming removed 2 bases at V and 5 bases at J, with 8 bases between. CDR1 is KGHDR, CDR2 SFDVKD, per germline. This CDR3 comprises 14 residues. CDR3 loop: CATSDSGRNEKLFF. DNA of the CDR3: TGTGCCACCAGTGATTCGGGGAGGAATGAAAAACTGTTTTTT.

The chain couples TRBV5-1 to TRBJ1-4; tentative D call: TRBD1 (6 bases). Trimming left V 1 base short and J 7 bases short, with 11 bases between. Germline V gene sequence: CDR1 SGHRS, CDR2 YFSETQ. This CDR3 contains 14 residues. CDR3 amino acids: CASSLTGPGEKLFF. The CDR3 region has the DNA TGCGCCAGCAGCTTGACAGGGCCAGGTGAAAAACTGTTTTTT.

This clone was seen a few times. V usage is TRBV28 and J usage is TRBJ2-7; 13 positions match TRBD2. The V segment lost 4 bases and the J segment 9 bases; nucleotides outside the gene matches: 9. This CDR3 region has 15 residues. Germline CDR1 reads MDHEN; CDR2 reads SYDVKM. CDR3 amino acids: CASSSPGTSGIRQYF. CDR3 DNA sequence: TGTGCCAGCAGTTCGCCCGGGACTAGCGGGATAAGGCAGTACTTC.

The J gene is TRBJ2-5, the V gene TRBV3-1 (or the pseudogene TRBV3-2); D perhaps matches TRBD2 (6 bases). With 4 bases removed from V and 5 bases from J, the gap between germline ends came to 11 bases. The CDR3 totals 13 residues. The germline V gene encodes CDR1 LGHDT and CDR2 YNNKEL (reference sequence). The CDR3 here is CASSPLASETQYF. In DNA, the CDR3 is TGTGCCAGCAGCCCTCTAGCGAGTGAGACCCAGTACTTC.

The V gene is TRBV6-2 or TRBV6-3, the J gene TRBJ2-1; 8 bases match TRBD1. The V and J ends lost 4 bases and 4 bases, in that order; junction bases with no gene match: 6. Germline V CDR1 and CDR2: MNHEY, SVGEGT. This CDR3 comprises 15 residues. CDR3 amino acids: CASSSIGTGYNEQFF. CDR3 in DNA: TGTGCCAGCAGTTCAATCGGGACAGGTTACAATGAGCAGTTCTTC.

The rearrangement uses TRBV28 and TRBJ1-3; a weak D match, TRBD1 (5 bases). The germline CDR1 and CDR2 sequences are MDHEN and SYDVKM. Trimming pared 7 bases from V and 1 base from J, leaving 14 bases between. The CDR3 extends over 15 amino acids. CDR3 sequence reads: CASIRDLGSGNTIYF. The CDR3 DNA reads TGTGCCAGCATCAGGGATCTGGGGTCTGGAAACACCATATATTTT.

This sequence joins TRBV7-2 and TRBJ1-6; 7 nucleotides match TRBD1. V was pared by 5 bases and J by 14 bases, with 9 bases of the junction left unmatched. Per germline, CDR1 SGHTA and CDR2 FQGNSA. The CDR3 has 13 residues. Here the CDR3 reads CASSPGTAESLHF. Here the CDR3 DNA reads TGTGCCAGCAGCCCCGGGACAGCGGAATCCCTCCACTTT. The full variable domain, rest sourced from reference TRBV7-2 and TRBJ1-6, is GAGVSQSPSNKVTEKGKDVELRCDPISGHTALYWYRQSLGQGLEFLIYFQGNSAPDKSGLPSDRFSAERTGGSVSTLTIQRTQQEDSAVYLCASSPGTAESLHFGNGTRLTVT.

The V call is TRBV24-1, the J call TRBJ2-7; TRBD1 aligns across 9 bases. CDR1 is KGHDR and CDR2 is SFDVKD in the germline V gene. This CDR3 contains 14 residues. Trimming cost V 5 bases and J 4 bases; bases outside gene matches: 5. CDR3 sequence: CATSGTGGEYEQYF. The CDR3 DNA is TGTGCCACCAGTGGTACAGGGGGCGAGTACGAGCAGTACTTC.

The rearrangement joins TRBV6-1 to TRBJ2-7; 9 positions match TRBD2. The length of the CDR3 is 16 residues. Looked up from germline, CDR1 is MNHNS and CDR2 is SASEGT. J was trimmed by 2 bases and V by 0 bases; bases with no gene match: 5. In DNA, the CDR3 is TGTGCCAGCAGTGAAGCGCTAATAGCGGGGGCCTACGAGCAGTACTTC. Its protein is CASSEALIAGAYEQYF.

This rearrangement joins TRBV19 to TRBJ1-2, with no clear D. Per germline, CDR1 LNHDA and CDR2 SQIVND (reference sequence). V was cut by 3 bases and J by 2 bases, with 13 bases left in between. The length of the CDR3 is 15 residues. The CDR3 loop is CASSIFFGENYGYTF. The CDR3 nucleotides read TGTGCCAGTAGTATTTTTTTCGGGGAAAACTATGGCTACACCTTC.

V is TRBV2 and J is TRBJ2-7; no clear D gene. V lost 1 base and J lost 3, with 16 bases in between. The V gene's germline CDR1 is SNHLY and CDR2 FYNNEI. The CDR3 sequence is 16 residues long. This chain's CDR3 is CASSEGPRWPSYEQYF. CDR3 bases: TGTGCCAGCAGTGAAGGTCCCAGGTGGCCCAGCTACGAGCAGTACTTC.

The chain uses TRBV5-4 and TRBJ2-1; TRBD2 matches at 11 bases. The V and J ends lost 5 bases and 0 bases, in that order; junction bases with no gene match: 10. Germline CDR1 reads SGHNT; CDR2 reads YYREEE (reference sequence). CDR3 length equals 18 residues. CDR3 sequence: CASRTGTSGVSSYNEQFF. As DNA, the CDR3 is TGTGCCAGCAGAACCGGGACTAGCGGAGTGAGCTCCTACAATGAGCAGTTCTTC. The variable domain in full, completed from reference TRBV5-4 and TRBJ2-1, reads ETGVTQSPTHLIKTRGQQVTLRCSSQSGHNTVSWYQQALGQGPQFIFQYYREEENGRGNFPPRFSGLQFPNYSSELNVNALELDDSALYLCASRTGTSGVSSYNEQFFGPGTRLTVL.

This chain joins TRBV18 and TRBJ2-3; possible D gene TRBD2, 5 bases. The CDR3 runs 13 residues. CDR1 is KGHSH and CDR2 is LQKENI in the germline V gene. With 8 bases removed from V and 2 bases from J, the gap between germline ends came to 11 bases. CDR3 nucleotides: TGTGCCAGCCTGCCAGCGGCCACAGATACGCAGTATTTT. Protein product: CASLPAATDTQYF.

V and J are TRBV4-3 and TRBJ1-2, with D unresolved. Deletions cut 0 bases from V and 5 bases from J, with 7 bases between. Germline lookup yields CDR1 LGHNA and CDR2 YSLEER. The CDR3 sequence is 13 residues long. CDR3 protein: CASSQDSVYGYTF. CDR3 DNA: TGCGCCAGCAGCCAAGACAGTGTTTATGGCTACACCTTC.

This sequence joins TRBV12-5 and TRBJ2-3; 10 nucleotides line up with TRBD2. After removal of 6 bases from V and 1 base from J, the junction contained 4 bases not matched to a gene. The length of the CDR3 is 15 residues. The germline V gene encodes CDR1 LGHNT and CDR2 FRNRAP. The CDR3 region is CASGIGLAGTDTQYF. The CDR3 DNA sequence: TGTGCTAGTGGGATAGGACTAGCGGGCACAGATACGCAGTATTTT.

V is TRBV12-3 or TRBV12-4 and J is TRBJ2-7; D is perhaps TRBD1 (5 bases). The CDR3 spans 13 residues. The V end was cut by 5 bases, the J end by 3 bases, with 11 bases between. DNA of the CDR3: TGTGCCAGCAGTGTCAGGGCGCTCTACGAGCAGTACTTC. Its translation: CASSVRALYEQYF.

The DNA for the CDR3 is TGTGCCAGCAGCACTCGAGACTCCTCCTACGAGCAGTACTTC. This encodes CASSTRDSSYEQYF. The chain is built from TRBV6-5 and TRBJ2-7; D is undetermined. The length of the CDR3 is 14 residues. CDR1 and CDR2 from the germline V gene are MNHEY and SVGAGI. The V and J ends lost 6 bases and 0 bases respectively, with 12 bases between them.

This chain uses TRBV4-3 with TRBJ2-7; 12 positions match TRBD2. The CDR3 has 18 amino acids. J lost 3 bases, V lost 2 bases, and 11 bases had no gene match. Germline V gene lookup returns CDR1 LGHNA and CDR2 YSLEER. CDR3: CASSQQGASGGDYYEQYF. DNA of the CDR3: TGCGCCAGCAGCCAACAGGGGGCTAGCGGGGGGGATTACTACGAGCAGTACTTC.

The rearrangement links TRBV7-2 to TRBJ2-7; TRBD1 aligns across 12 bases. CDR3 length: 16 amino acids. The germline V gene encodes CDR1 SGHTA and CDR2 FQGNSA. Trimming took 5 bases from V and 4 from J; bases not matched to a gene: 9. In nucleotides, the CDR3 is TGTGCCAGCAGCCCCCGATGGGACAGGGGGCCGTACGAGCAGTACTTC. Translating it yields CASSPRWDRGPYEQYF.

The rearrangement links TRBV5-4 to TRBJ2-4, with 9 nucleotides matching TRBD2. The ends lost 2 bases at V and 7 bases at J; junction bases unmatched: 7. From germline, CDR1 is SGHNT and CDR2 YYREEE (reference sequence). The CDR3 runs 15 residues. In DNA, the CDR3 is TGTGCCAGCAGCTTTGGCGGGAGGGCCGGGAACATTCAGTACTTC. It yields the protein CASSFGGRAGNIQYF.